This paragraph covers one TCR beta chain sequence. The CDR3 spans 12 residues. The J segment lost 4 bases and the V segment lost 4 bases, leaving 3 bases of the junction unmatched. Germline assignment: CDR1 GTSNPN and CDR2 SVGIG (reference sequence). The assay was immunoSEQ multiplex PCR, and TCRdb's table has in-frame clones only and misses some. The sample yields 150,000 to 180,000 clones, approximately 91% seen once. The sample comes from a study of T cell responses to AZD1222 COVID-19 vaccine. This receptor was identified in an adult who received the AZD1222 COVID-19 vaccine. The specimen comprised peripheral blood, sampled 28 days after the second AZD1222 dose. The chain couples TRBV30 to TRBJ1-2; 7 bases line up with TRBD1. The CDR3 nucleotides are TGTGCCTGGAAAGGGGACAGCTATGGCTACACCTTC. This encodes CAWKGDSYGYTF.